Below, 5 T cell receptor beta chains from the same sample are listed, as sequenced in a study of T cell changes during pregnancy in multiple sclerosis. Repertoires were generated with immunoSEQ multiplex PCR, while TCRdb's copy carries only in-frame clones and drops some. In the table there are tens of thousands of clones, about nine tenths of which are singletons. This sample comprised peripheral blood, obtained in the first trimester of pregnancy. All receptors come from a female donor with multiple sclerosis, enrolled in a pregnancy study.

The V gene is TRBV6-6, the J gene TRBJ1-4, with 7 bases matching TRBD1. Germline V gives CDR1 MNHNY, CDR2 SVGAGI (reference sequence). Unmatched junction bases numbered 14, after V lost 10 bases and J lost 12 bases. The CDR3 extends over 13 amino acids. CDR3 sequence reads: CATLLGQLGQLFF. The CDR3 DNA follows: TGTGCCACTCTACTGGGACAGCTAGGACAACTGTTTTTT.

This chain uses TRBV14 with TRBJ2-2, with 11 bases aligning to TRBD2. With V trimmed by 4 bases and J by 6 bases, 4 bases remained unmatched. The CDR3 spans 15 residues. Germline-derived CDR1 and CDR2 are SGHDN and FVKESK. The CDR3 nucleotides read TGTGCCAGCAGCCCCCGACTAGCGGGACCCGGGGAGCTGTTTTTT. Amino acid sequence: CASSPRLAGPGELFF.

The CDR3 protein is CASSTQAGSGNTIYF. In DNA, the CDR3 is TGTGCCAGCAGTACTCAGGCGGGCTCTGGAAACACCATATATTTT. The chain joins TRBV25-1 to TRBJ1-3; D unclear. The V gene's germline CDR1 is MGHDK and CDR2 SYGVNS. The CDR3 runs to 15 residues. V dropped 5 bases and J dropped 0 bases, with 11 bases sitting between them.

The chain joins TRBV9 to TRBJ1-2, with D hard to call. The CDR3 extends over 17 amino acids. The V end lost 0 bases, the J end lost 0 bases, and 15 bases lay between the germline ends. CDR1 and CDR2 from the germline V gene are SGDLS and YYNGEE. CDR3 in DNA: TGTGCCAGCAGCGTAGCTCCTCGCGTACTTGCTAACTATGGCTACACCTTC. Its protein is CASSVAPRVLANYGYTF. The full variable domain, its missing parts supplied by reference TRBV9 and TRBJ1-2, is DSGVTQTPKHLITATGQRVTLRCSPRSGDLSVYWYQQSLDQGLQFLIQYYNGEERAKGNILERFSAQQFPDLHSELNLSSLELGDSALYFCASSVAPRVLANYGYTFGSGTRLTVV.

V usage is TRBV2 and J usage is TRBJ2-2; tentative D call: TRBD2 (5 bases). V shed 0 bases and J shed 5 bases, with 10 bases lying between them. This CDR3 contains 15 residues. The germline V gene has CDR1 SNHLY and CDR2 FYNNEI. CDR3 region: CASSEALGGTGELFF. CDR3 DNA sequence: TGTGCCAGCAGTGAAGCGCTTGGCGGGACCGGGGAGCTGTTTTTT. The entire variable domain, with the rest obtained from reference TRBV2 and TRBJ2-2, is as follows: EPEVTQTPSHQVTQMGQEVILRCVPISNHLYFYWYRQILGQKVEFLVSFYNNEISEKSEIFDDQFSVERPDGSNFTLKIRSTKLEDSAMYFCASSEALGGTGELFFGEGSRLTVL.